The 7 T cell receptor beta chains below all came from one sample that was sequenced in a study of tumor and adjacent non-tumor tissue in lung cancer. The template was RNA from unsorted bulk tissue. More than 3 cm separated this lung sample from the edge of the tumor. Three rounds of nested PCR, following a modified ARM-PCR protocol, produced the TCRbeta library. A single record per CDR3 protein comes from TCRdb applying MiXCR to the multiplex PCR reads. This table has roughly 75,000 distinct CDR3 sequences, roughly 75% appearing once. Sample: distant non-tumor lung tissue. The receptors were gathered from a woman aged 45-65 years with non-small cell lung cancer.

CDR3 sequence: CASSPSGGTIYF. Here the CDR3 DNA reads TGTGCCAGCAGCCCATCGGGGGGCACCATATATTTT. The rearrangement links TRBV7-9 to TRBJ1-3; possible D gene TRBD1, 5 bases. CDR1 SEHNR and CDR2 FQNEAQ come from the germline V gene (reference sequence). V was pared by 5 bases and J by 9 bases, with 11 bases between. This CDR3 has 12 residues.

This clonotype was seen many times. The chain uses TRBV10-3 and TRBJ2-7; D is perhaps TRBD2 (6 bases). The CDR3 has 12 residues. CDR1 and CDR2 from the germline V gene are ENHRY and SYGVKD. V shed 4 bases and J shed 8 bases, with 12 bases lying between them. CDR3 sequence reads: CAISADGTQQYF. The CDR3 bases are TGTGCCATCAGTGCCGACGGGACTCAGCAGTACTTC.

This clonotype has only a few counts. This could be a read error, since a much larger clone is one nucleotide away. Because the CDR3 is missing its conserved closing phenylalanine or tryptophan, this is likely a read error. The V call is TRBV4-3, the J call TRBJ2-7; unclear D gene. From germline, CDR1 is LGHNA and CDR2 YSLEER. This CDR3 comprises 15 residues. The ends were cut back, 0 bases at V and 4 bases at J, with 13 bases in the middle. CDR3 nucleotide sequence: TGCGCCAGCAGCCAAGATCTTACAGCTAGGTACGAGCAGTACATC. Protein product: CASSQDLTARYEQYI.

Comments on this clonotype: A much larger clonotype is one base distant, so this may be a read error. This chain uses TRBV29-1 with TRBJ2-3; weak D call: TRBD2 (5 bases). The V end lost 8 bases, the J end lost 6 bases, and 18 bases lay between the germline ends. Germline V gene data show CDR1 as SQVTM and CDR2 as ANQGSEA. The length of the CDR3 is 13 residues. CDR3 sequence: CSLEAGQRDTQYF. CDR3 sequence (DNA): TGCAGCTTGGAGGCAGGCCAAAGGGATACGCAGTATTTT.

To note about this clonotype: The junction does not match germline at one end; this may be a read error. V gene TRBV11-2 combines with J gene TRBJ2-1, with TRBD2 as a possible D gene (5 bases). The CDR3 consists of 14 residues. Germline CDR1 is SGHAT and CDR2 is FQNNGV. CDR3 amino acids: CASTLLAQYNEQFF. The CDR3, as DNA: TGCGCCAGCACCCTCCTAGCCCAATACAATGAGCAGTTCTTC.

Note on this clonotype: No conserved phenylalanine or tryptophan ends this CDR3, so it is likely a read error. This chain links TRBV4-3 with TRBJ2-7; D might be TRBD2 (6 bases). Germline CDR1 is LGHNA and CDR2 is YSLEER. The germline V and J ends were trimmed by 0 bases and 6 bases, with 12 bases remaining between them. The CDR3 spans 14 residues. CDR3 residues: CASSQDWPGGEQYL. CDR3 nucleotide sequence: TGCGCCAGCAGCCAAGATTGGCCCGGGGGCGAGCAGTACCTC.

Remarks on this clonotype: The junction and the germline gene differ at one end; a read error may be behind it. The rearrangement uses TRBV4-3 and TRBJ2-1; D is unresolved. The CDR3 extends over 19 amino acids. Germline CDR1 and CDR2: LGHNA and YSLEER. CDR3 region: CDSRQKTYSPNRLYNEQFF. CDR3 in DNA: TGCGACAGCAGACAAAAGACCTATAGTCCAAACAGACTGTACAATGAGCAGTTCTTC.